This T cell receptor (beta chain) was sequenced in a study of post-analysis software for immune sequencing data. Findings of the study overall: Strong co-clustering by F measure was evident for samples that had been prepared in the same batch. Four or five TRBV segments, TRBV5-6, TRBV5-1 and TRBV20-1 among them, were found more frequent in patients than controls. There was significantly lower normalized Chao1 diversity in multiple sclerosis patients than in controls.

In the case of this clonotype: No antigen is known for it.

Unique molecular identifiers tagged the TCR beta cDNA libraries. TCRdb ran MiXCR on the PCR reads and lists one entry per CDR3 protein. This sample has about 770,000 distinct CDR3 sequences; approximately 44% occur once, and the top ten carry 4% to 5%. This CDR3 spans 19 amino acids. The junction had 17 bases not matched to a gene; V was cut back by 6 bases and J by 0 bases. Germline V gene data show CDR1 as MGHDK and CDR2 as SYGVNS. The sequence was collected from a girl aged 5-17 years with multiple sclerosis. The rearrangement joins TRBV25-1 to TRBJ1-1; 9 bases are shared with TRBD1. What was sequenced was blood. CDR3 sequence (DNA): TGTGCCAGCAGCCAATCCCCGGGACAGGGTGCAGGTATGAACACTGAAGCTTTCTTT. This encodes CASSQSPGQGAGMNTEAFF.